These T cell receptor beta chains were read from a single sample in a study of blood T cell repertoires in COVID-19. The protocol was immunoSEQ multiplex PCR, while the TCRdb copy is restricted to in-frame clones and leaves out a portion. The data show 150,000 to 200,000 clones, about nine tenths seen once. The specimen sequenced was PBMCs or T cells enriched from blood (not recorded which). These TCRs come from a woman in her 30s who had recovered from COVID-19. Both conserved end residues are part of each CDR3. The D gene is left open where the match is weak. Clone sizes are given selectively: once, few, many, or a class where the clone is expanded.

-	TRBJ2-7	-	16	TRBV7-3	CASSITFSSGGYEQYF	TGTGCCAGCAGCATCACCTTTTCGTCCGGGGGCTACGAGCAGTACTTC
-	TRBJ1-1	-	15	TRBV7-9	CASSLAAGLNTEAFF	TGTGCCAGCAGCTTAGCGGCAGGGCTGAACACTGAAGCTTTCTTT
-	TRBJ1-3	-	13	TRBV7-2	CASRGTRTSTIYF	TGTGCCAGCAGGGGGACACGGACCTCCACCATATATTTT
-	TRBJ1-1	TRBD1	14	TRBV25-1	CASSQQGMNTEAFF	TGTGCCAGCAGCCAACAGGGGATGAACACTGAAGCTTTCTTT
-	TRBJ2-5	TRBD2	15	TRBV19	CASSIPSGGIVTQYF	TGTGCCAGTAGTATTCCTAGCGGGGGGATTGTGACCCAGTACTTC
once	TRBJ1-5	TRBD1	14	TRBV2	CASMRDRGVQPQHF	TGTGCCAGCATGAGGGACAGGGGGGTGCAGCCCCAGCATTTT
-	TRBJ1-6	-	13	TRBV6-5	CASTGEGNSPLHF	TGTGCCAGCACAGGGGAGGGGAATTCACCCCTCCACTTT
once	TRBJ2-3	TRBD2	11	TRBV20-1	CSAGLAGTQYF	TGCAGTGCTGGACTAGCGGGAACGCAGTATTTT
-	TRBJ1-1	TRBD1	12	TRBV19	CAGQGLNTEAFF	TGTGCCGGACAGGGGCTGAACACTGAAGCTTTCTTT
-	TRBJ1-2	TRBD1	17	TRBV2	CASRDMGQFQTGYGYTF	TGTGCCAGCAGAGATATGGGACAGTTTCAAACCGGCTATGGCTACACCTTC
-	TRBJ1-2	TRBD1	15	TRBV29-1	CSAKRDSNSLYGYTF	TGCAGCGCCAAACGGGACAGCAACTCCCTGTATGGCTACACCTTC
-	TRBJ2-1	TRBD2	13	TRBV7-2	CASSLAASGNVFF	TGTGCCAGCAGCTTGGCGGCTAGCGGGAATGTGTTCTTC
-	TRBJ2-1	TRBD2	13	TRBV29-1	CSGGLAGLGEQFF	TGCAGCGGAGGACTAGCGGGGTTGGGTGAGCAGTTCTTC
-	TRBJ2-1	TRBD2	19	TRBV7-2	CASSLAGLTRGVGYNEQFF	TGTGCCAGCAGCTTAGCGGGACTAACTCGGGGGGTAGGCTACAATGAGCAGTTCTTC
-	TRBJ2-2	-	12	TRBV19	CASTPGTGELFF	TGTGCCAGTACCCCGGGAACCGGGGAGCTGTTTTTT
-	TRBJ1-2	-	13	TRBV2	CASSEGGVYGYTF	TGTGCCAGCAGTGAAGGGGGGGTCTATGGCTACACCTTC
once	TRBJ1-6	TRBD1	16	TRBV5-1	CASSMGQGAGYSPLHF	TGCGCCAGCAGCATGGGACAGGGGGCTGGTTATTCACCCCTCCACTTT
few	TRBJ1-1	TRBD1	14	TRBV5-1	CASSLQGEHTEAFF	TGCGCCAGCAGCTTGCAGGGGGAGCACACTGAAGCTTTCTTT
-	TRBJ2-5	-	13	TRBV15	CATSREGRVTQYF	TGTGCCACCAGCAGAGAAGGGAGAGTGACCCAGTACTTC
once	TRBJ2-1	TRBD2	17	TRBV11-2	CASSLSGRGRNYNEQFF	TGTGCCAGCAGCTTATCAGGGCGCGGGAGGAACTACAATGAGCAGTTCTTC
-	TRBJ2-7	-	16	TRBV11-1	CASSLDGGGYSHEQYF	TGTGCCAGCAGCTTAGATGGAGGGGGCTATAGTCACGAGCAGTACTTC
-	TRBJ2-5	-	14	TRBV4-1	CASSQDPGLETQYF	TGCGCCAGCAGCCAAGATCCAGGGTTAGAGACCCAGTACTTC
-	TRBJ1-6	TRBD1	19	TRBV6-4	CASSDSGQGGSSYNSPLHF	TGTGCCAGCAGTGACTCCGGACAGGGGGGGAGCTCCTATAATTCACCCCTCCACTTT
-	TRBJ2-7	TRBD2	13	TRBV6-5	CATFIAGEGEQYF	TGTGCCACATTTATAGCGGGAGAGGGCGAGCAGTACTTC